Sequencing of this TCR beta chain was carried out in a study of blood T cell repertoires in COVID-19. Overall study: The United States, Italy and Spain were the sources of the acute and convalescent COVID-19 samples.

Per the study methods: Reference gene primer amplification yielded estimated nucleated cell counts. The assay was immunoSEQ multiplex PCR, and TCRdb's table has in-frame clones only and misses some. That table supplies the V and J calls and clone size; D and trimming were determined from the DNA. Of 120,000 to 150,000 clones listed, 88% are singletons. The CDR3 contains 14 residues. After removal of 0 bases from V and 7 bases from J, the junction contained 3 bases not matched to a gene. CDR1 SGHDT and CDR2 YYEEEE come from the germline V gene. Seattle's cohort entered during active infection and was followed longitudinally.

The sequence derives from a human donor with COVID-19, enrolled during active disease. The donor label of this sample is uncertain. The chain is built from TRBV5-6 and TRBJ1-4; TRBD1 aligns across 7 bases. The sequenced material came from peripheral blood. For the CDR3, the DNA is TGTGCCAGCAGCTTGGAGGGGGCGGGTGAAAAACTGTTTTTT. As protein: CASSLEGAGEKLFF.